The T cell receptor (beta chain) described here comes from a study of T-cell reconstitution after alpha-beta-depleted transplantation in children. Germline lookup yields CDR1 DFQATT and CDR2 SNEGSKA (reference sequence). Germline trimming cut 2 bases from V and 6 bases from J; bases unmatched to any gene: 10. This CDR3 has 16 amino acids. Using unique molecular identifiers, the investigators prepared the TCRbeta library. TCRdb fed the PCR reads into MiXCR, producing one record per CDR3 protein. This table has about 120,000 distinct CDR3 sequences, about 23% appearing once. Findings of the study overall: Diversity and T-cell counts at one year after transplant derived mostly from new T cells. Surviving recipient T cells and thymic progenitors produced the high day-60 TCRbeta diversity seen in some patients.

In its sample, this clonotype was seen a few times. Its antigen is unidentified. The sequence came from a male patient aged 2-10 years who had a stem cell transplant for chronic granulomatous disease, so the T cells may come from the graft donor. The chain is built from TRBV20-1 and TRBJ2-5; TRBD2 agrees at 12 bases. This specimen was PBMCs, mostly from graft donor cells, taken 180 days after TCRalphabeta/CD19-depleted stem cell transplant. CDR3 sequence (DNA): TGCAGTGCTAGAACCGGACTAGCGGGACCCATAAAGACCCAGTACTTC. The encoded protein is CSARTGLAGPIKTQYF.